A selection of T cell receptor beta chains follows, all from one sample in a study of T cell changes during pregnancy in multiple sclerosis. Repertoires were generated with immunoSEQ multiplex PCR, while TCRdb's copy carries only in-frame clones and drops some. The sample has 40,000 to 60,000 clones; 85% to 95% are singletons. The sequenced sample was CD4+ T cells from peripheral blood mononuclear cells, obtained in the third trimester of pregnancy. The receptor source for this set is a female donor with multiple sclerosis, enrolled in a pregnancy study. CDR3s include the opening cysteine and the closing phenylalanine or tryptophan. A D gene is named only where the DNA matches it firmly. Some rows have no size entry. The others give once, few or many, or a class for an expanded clone.

clone_size: -; v_call: TRBV9; j_call: TRBJ2-3; d_call: TRBD2; cdr3_aa: CASSVGGGRITDTQYF; cdr3_nt: TGTGCCAGCAGCGTAGGGGGCGGGAGGATCACAGATACGCAGTATTTT
clone_size: once; v_call: TRBV5-1; j_call: TRBJ2-1; d_call: TRBD2; cdr3_aa: CASTRESSHEQFF; cdr3_nt: TGCGCCAGCACGCGGGAGAGCAGCCATGAGCAGTTCTTC
clone_size: -; v_call: TRBV2; j_call: TRBJ2-3; d_call: -; cdr3_aa: CASSGSSRTDTQYF; cdr3_nt: TGTGCCAGCAGTGGGAGCTCTCGCACAGATACGCAGTATTTT
clone_size: once; v_call: TRBV7-2; j_call: TRBJ1-5; d_call: -; cdr3_aa: CASSLAVGATTKVQNQPQHF; cdr3_nt: TGTGCCAGCAGCTTAGCCGTGGGGGCCACTACGAAGGTCCAAAATCAGCCCCAGCATTTT
clone_size: -; v_call: TRBV10-3; j_call: TRBJ1-4; d_call: TRBD1; cdr3_aa: CAISDGTGVEKLFF; cdr3_nt: TGTGCCATCAGTGACGGGACAGGGGTTGAAAAACTGTTTTTT
clone_size: -; v_call: TRBV2; j_call: TRBJ2-7; d_call: TRBD1; cdr3_aa: CASRRTTGGSYEQYF; cdr3_nt: TGTGCCAGCAGGCGTACCACAGGGGGGTCCTACGAGCAGTACTTC
clone_size: -; v_call: TRBV7-2; j_call: TRBJ2-1; d_call: -; cdr3_aa: CASSLDPGRQFF; cdr3_nt: TGTGCCAGCAGCTTAGATCCGGGTAGGCAGTTCTTC
clone_size: -; v_call: TRBV5-6; j_call: TRBJ2-5; d_call: -; cdr3_aa: CASSLTVGVRETQYF; cdr3_nt: TGTGCCAGCAGCTTGACTGTGGGAGTTCGCGAGACCCAGTACTTC
clone_size: -; v_call: TRBV5-1; j_call: TRBJ2-3; d_call: -; cdr3_aa: CASSGASSTDTQYF; cdr3_nt: TGCGCCAGCAGTGGGGCCTCTAGCACAGATACGCAGTATTTT
clone_size: -; v_call: TRBV5-1; j_call: TRBJ2-1; d_call: TRBD2; cdr3_aa: CASSLVLADNEQFF; cdr3_nt: TGCGCCAGCAGCTTGGTACTAGCGGACAATGAGCAGTTCTTC
clone_size: -; v_call: TRBV6-6; j_call: TRBJ1-4; d_call: -; cdr3_aa: CASSTFTGLNEKLFF; cdr3_nt: TGTGCCAGCAGTACCTTTACAGGGCTTAATGAAAAACTGTTTTTT
clone_size: -; v_call: TRBV9; j_call: TRBJ2-2; d_call: -; cdr3_aa: CASSVVDTGELFF; cdr3_nt: TGTGCCAGCAGCGTAGTCGACACCGGGGAGCTGTTTTTT
clone_size: -; v_call: TRBV19; j_call: TRBJ1-2; d_call: TRBD1; cdr3_aa: CASSRQGSNYGYTF; cdr3_nt: TGTGCCAGTAGCAGACAGGGATCTAACTATGGCTACACCTTC
clone_size: -; v_call: TRBV7-2; j_call: TRBJ2-2; d_call: -; cdr3_aa: CASSLASGNTGELFF; cdr3_nt: TGTGCCAGCAGCTTAGCATCAGGGAACACCGGGGAGCTGTTTTTT
clone_size: -; v_call: TRBV11-2; j_call: TRBJ1-2; d_call: -; cdr3_aa: CASSKERGGRYGYTF; cdr3_nt: TGTGCCAGCAGCAAAGAGAGGGGGGGCAGATATGGCTACACCTTC
clone_size: few; v_call: TRBV28; j_call: TRBJ2-2; d_call: TRBD2; cdr3_aa: CASSLWTSGKTGELFF; cdr3_nt: TGTGCCAGCAGTTTATGGACTAGCGGGAAGACCGGGGAGCTGTTTTTT
clone_size: -; v_call: TRBV5-1; j_call: TRBJ2-2; d_call: -; cdr3_aa: CASSLKTRVNTGELFF; cdr3_nt: TGCGCCAGCAGCTTGAAAACTAGGGTGAACACCGGGGAGCTGTTTTTT
clone_size: -; v_call: TRBV27; j_call: TRBJ2-7; d_call: -; cdr3_aa: CASSLKSSYEQYF; cdr3_nt: TGTGCCAGCAGTTTAAAGAGCTCCTACGAGCAGTACTTC
clone_size: -; v_call: TRBV28; j_call: TRBJ1-2; d_call: -; cdr3_aa: CASSPSIGLYGYTF; cdr3_nt: TGTGCCAGCAGTCCGTCCATCGGACTGTATGGCTACACCTTC
clone_size: few; v_call: TRBV28; j_call: TRBJ1-2; d_call: TRBD1; cdr3_aa: CASLKPGQRGYTF; cdr3_nt: TGTGCCAGCTTAAAGCCGGGACAGCGGGGCTACACCTTC
clone_size: -; v_call: TRBV19; j_call: TRBJ2-1; d_call: TRBD2; cdr3_aa: CASSIDLRPREGRNEQFF; cdr3_nt: TGTGCCAGTAGTATAGATCTCCGCCCTCGGGAGGGCCGTAATGAGCAGTTCTTC
clone_size: -; v_call: TRBV27; j_call: TRBJ2-1; d_call: -; cdr3_aa: CASSLSPGGRSEQFF; cdr3_nt: TGTGCCAGCAGTTTATCCCCAGGTGGCCGGTCTGAGCAGTTCTTC
clone_size: -; v_call: TRBV6-5; j_call: TRBJ1-1; d_call: -; cdr3_aa: CASSFGGNTEAFF; cdr3_nt: TGTGCCAGCAGTTTCGGGGGGAACACTGAAGCTTTCTTT
clone_size: -; v_call: TRBV10-2; j_call: TRBJ2-1; d_call: TRBD2; cdr3_aa: CASSEREEREQFF; cdr3_nt: TGCGCCAGCAGTGAGCGGGAGGAGCGTGAGCAGTTCTTC
clone_size: -; v_call: TRBV19; j_call: TRBJ1-4; d_call: -; cdr3_aa: CASSSPRTGSAGEKLFF; cdr3_nt: TGTGCCAGTAGTAGTCCCCGGACGGGGTCGGCGGGGGAAAAACTGTTTTTT
clone_size: -; v_call: TRBV6-5; j_call: TRBJ2-7; d_call: -; cdr3_aa: CASSYDRTSYEQYF; cdr3_nt: TGTGCCAGCAGTTATGACAGGACGAGCTACGAGCAGTACTTC
clone_size: -; v_call: TRBV28; j_call: TRBJ1-1; d_call: -; cdr3_aa: CASSDPGPVGNTEAFF; cdr3_nt: TGTGCCAGCAGTGATCCGGGTCCCGTCGGGAACACTGAAGCTTTCTTT
clone_size: -; v_call: TRBV12-5; j_call: TRBJ2-1; d_call: -; cdr3_aa: CASGLAGSHHQFF; cdr3_nt: TGTGCTAGTGGTTTGGCTGGGAGCCATCACCAGTTCTTC
clone_size: -; v_call: TRBV28; j_call: TRBJ1-1; d_call: TRBD1; cdr3_aa: CASSSQDRGGWYTEAFF; cdr3_nt: TGTGCCAGCAGTTCCCAAGACAGGGGCGGGTGGTACACTGAAGCTTTCTTT
clone_size: -; v_call: TRBV2; j_call: TRBJ2-7; d_call: -; cdr3_aa: CASRVGGVAYEQYF; cdr3_nt: TGTGCCAGCCGAGTGGGGGGAGTGGCCTACGAGCAGTACTTC
clone_size: -; v_call: TRBV12-5; j_call: TRBJ2-2; d_call: TRBD1; cdr3_aa: CASGLVLTAGGTGELFF; cdr3_nt: TGTGCTAGTGGTTTGGTTCTGACGGCAGGGGGCACCGGGGAGCTGTTTTTT
clone_size: -; v_call: TRBV19; j_call: TRBJ2-7; d_call: -; cdr3_aa: CASSSSYEQYF; cdr3_nt: TGTGCCAGTAGTTCATCCTACGAGCAGTACTTC
clone_size: -; v_call: TRBV5-1; j_call: TRBJ2-7; d_call: -; cdr3_aa: CASSLIGGSYEQYF; cdr3_nt: TGCGCCAGCAGCTTGATAGGGGGCTCCTACGAGCAGTACTTC
clone_size: -; v_call: TRBV6-4; j_call: TRBJ2-1; d_call: TRBD2; cdr3_aa: CASSDPRTSGRLEDSYNEQFF; cdr3_nt: TGTGCCAGCAGTGACCCGAGGACTAGCGGGAGATTAGAGGACTCCTACAATGAGCAGTTCTTC
clone_size: -; v_call: TRBV28; j_call: TRBJ1-5; d_call: -; cdr3_aa: CASSLFSGSPQPQHF; cdr3_nt: TGTGCCAGCAGTTTATTTTCTGGGAGCCCGCAGCCCCAGCATTTT
clone_size: -; v_call: TRBV7-9; j_call: TRBJ1-1; d_call: -; cdr3_aa: CASSPPPRVWNMNTEAFF; cdr3_nt: TGTGCCAGCAGCCCCCCCCCGCGGGTGTGGAACATGAACACTGAAGCTTTCTTT
clone_size: -; v_call: TRBV5-4; j_call: TRBJ1-1; d_call: -; cdr3_aa: CASRKWSLNTEAFF; cdr3_nt: TGTGCCAGCCGCAAGTGGAGCCTGAACACTGAAGCTTTCTTT
clone_size: -; v_call: TRBV7-6; j_call: TRBJ2-7; d_call: TRBD1; cdr3_aa: CASSLSTLRGLSYEQYF; cdr3_nt: TGTGCCAGCAGCTTGAGTACCCTAAGGGGGCTATCCTACGAGCAGTACTTC
clone_size: -; v_call: TRBV5-6; j_call: TRBJ1-2; d_call: -; cdr3_aa: CASSQTVNYGYTF; cdr3_nt: TGTGCCAGCAGCCAAACGGTAAACTATGGCTACACCTTC
clone_size: -; v_call: TRBV7-2; j_call: TRBJ2-4; d_call: -; cdr3_aa: CASSRPTGIKNIQYF; cdr3_nt: TGTGCCAGCAGCAGACCAACAGGGATTAAAAACATTCAGTACTTC
clone_size: -; v_call: TRBV7-9; j_call: TRBJ2-7; d_call: TRBD1; cdr3_aa: CASSYQGGPPYEQYF; cdr3_nt: TGTGCCAGCAGCTATCAAGGGGGCCCGCCCTACGAGCAGTACTTC
clone_size: -; v_call: TRBV6-6; j_call: TRBJ2-7; d_call: TRBD1; cdr3_aa: CASYAGGVRYEQYF; cdr3_nt: TGTGCCAGCTATGCAGGGGGAGTCCGCTACGAGCAGTACTTC
clone_size: -; v_call: TRBV15; j_call: TRBJ2-7; d_call: -; cdr3_aa: CATSRDRGEEYF; cdr3_nt: TGTGCCACCAGCAGAGATCGCGGGGAGGAGTACTTC
clone_size: -; v_call: TRBV7-2; j_call: TRBJ2-1; d_call: TRBD2; cdr3_aa: CASSLGGLAGNEQFF; cdr3_nt: TGTGCCAGCAGCTTAGGCGGACTAGCGGGCAATGAGCAGTTCTTC
clone_size: -; v_call: TRBV27; j_call: TRBJ1-1; d_call: -; cdr3_aa: CASRSPGAHGTEAFF; cdr3_nt: TGTGCCAGCAGGTCTCCAGGGGCTCACGGCACTGAAGCTTTCTTT
clone_size: -; v_call: TRBV5-1; j_call: TRBJ2-3; d_call: TRBD1; cdr3_aa: CASSQTGSTDTQYF; cdr3_nt: TGCGCCAGCAGCCAGACAGGGAGCACAGATACGCAGTATTTT
clone_size: -; v_call: TRBV7-2; j_call: TRBJ2-1; d_call: TRBD2; cdr3_aa: CASSFGGGRVGNEQFF; cdr3_nt: TGTGCCAGCAGCTTTGGAGGCGGGAGGGTGGGCAATGAGCAGTTCTTC
clone_size: -; v_call: TRBV28; j_call: TRBJ2-7; d_call: TRBD2; cdr3_aa: CASSSGGLGYEQYF; cdr3_nt: TGTGCCAGCAGCTCGGGGGGACTAGGGTACGAGCAGTACTTC
clone_size: -; v_call: TRBV18; j_call: TRBJ1-4; d_call: -; cdr3_aa: CASSPDPGHNEKLFF; cdr3_nt: TGTGCCAGCTCACCAGATCCAGGTCATAATGAAAAACTGTTTTTT
clone_size: -; v_call: TRBV2; j_call: TRBJ2-7; d_call: -; cdr3_aa: CASSVDYPTRNEQYF; cdr3_nt: TGTGCCAGCAGTGTAGACTACCCTACGAGAAACGAGCAGTACTTC
clone_size: once; v_call: TRBV19; j_call: TRBJ1-4; d_call: -; cdr3_aa: CASSPPDSPYEKLFF; cdr3_nt: TGTGCCAGTAGCCCGCCGGACAGCCCATATGAAAAACTGTTTTTT
clone_size: -; v_call: TRBV27; j_call: TRBJ2-7; d_call: -; cdr3_aa: CASSSIRGSLSYEQYF; cdr3_nt: TGTGCCAGCAGTTCAATCCGCGGCAGTCTCTCCTACGAGCAGTACTTC
clone_size: -; v_call: TRBV25-1; j_call: TRBJ1-1; d_call: -; cdr3_aa: CASRVQGNTEAFF; cdr3_nt: TGTGCCAGCAGAGTACAGGGGAACACTGAAGCTTTCTTT
clone_size: -; v_call: TRBV9; j_call: TRBJ2-5; d_call: -; cdr3_aa: CASSVEEREETQYF; cdr3_nt: TGTGCCAGCAGCGTAGAAGAGCGGGAAGAGACCCAGTACTTC
clone_size: -; v_call: TRBV7-4; j_call: TRBJ2-7; d_call: TRBD2; cdr3_aa: CASSPPIGRQLGEQYF; cdr3_nt: TGTGCCAGCAGCCCACCCATCGGGAGGCAGCTGGGCGAGCAGTACTTC
clone_size: -; v_call: TRBV5-1; j_call: TRBJ2-3; d_call: TRBD1; cdr3_aa: CASSGQRQGVTDTQYF; cdr3_nt: TGCGCCAGCAGCGGACAAAGACAGGGGGTAACAGATACGCAGTATTTT
clone_size: -; v_call: TRBV28; j_call: TRBJ1-5; d_call: TRBD1; cdr3_aa: CASSLSWTGSNQPQHF; cdr3_nt: TGTGCCAGCAGTTTATCATGGACAGGGAGCAATCAGCCCCAGCATTTT